The 15 T cell receptor beta chains below were found in one sample sequenced in a study of blood T cell repertoires in COVID-19. TCRdb's copy holds only in-frame clones and misses some; the assay was immunoSEQ multiplex PCR. This sample yields under 300,000 clones, of which 65% to 90% are seen a single time; roughly 13% belongs to the top ten. Sequenced: peripheral blood. These receptors were obtained from a human donor in a cohort sampled during active COVID-19.

The gene calls are TRBV19 and TRBJ2-7, with TRBD1 matching 10 bases. The V gene end was trimmed by 9 bases and the J gene end by 2 bases; junction bases not matched to a gene: 1. CDR1 is LNHDA and CDR2 is SQIVND in the germline V gene (reference sequence). The CDR3 has 12 residues. CDR3: CASGQGAYEQYF. Here the CDR3 DNA reads TGTGCCAGCGGACAGGGGGCCTACGAGCAGTACTTC.

A single count supports this clone. V usage is TRBV4-1 and J usage is TRBJ1-3; D gene ambiguous. Trimming took off 4 bases at V and 2 bases at J, with 12 bases between the two ends. CDR1 is MGHRA and CDR2 is YSYEKL in the germline V gene. This CDR3 is built from 15 residues. CDR3 sequence reads: CASSRQGEAGNTIYF. CDR3 in DNA: TGCGCCAGCAGCCGCCAAGGAGAGGCTGGAAACACCATATATTTT.

V gene TRBV20-1 combines with J gene TRBJ2-1; a weak D match, TRBD2 (6 bases). The CDR3 runs to 16 residues. V was trimmed by 3 bases and J by 4 bases, leaving 19 bases between them. In germline, CDR1 is DFQATT, CDR2 SNEGSKA (reference sequence). The chain's CDR3 is CSASENWRANYNEQFF. The CDR3 bases are TGCAGTGCTAGTGAAAACTGGAGGGCCAATTACAATGAGCAGTTCTTC.

The genes are TRBV13 and TRBJ2-1; a possible D gene is TRBD1 (6 bases). V was trimmed by 5 bases and J by 5 bases, leaving 16 bases between them. The V gene's germline CDR1 is PRHDT and CDR2 FYEKMQ (reference sequence). The length of the CDR3 is 15 residues. The CDR3 loop reads CASSLTGGVNNEQFF. The CDR3 bases are TGTGCCAGCAGCCTGACAGGAGGAGTGAACAATGAGCAGTTCTTC.

This chain uses TRBV9 with TRBJ2-3, with D possibly matching TRBD1 (5 bases). CDR3 length: 16 amino acids. Germline V gene sequence: CDR1 SGDLS, CDR2 YYNGEE. V lost 4 bases, J lost 1 base, and 16 bases lay in between. CDR3 bases: TGTGCCAGCAGCCACAGGACCGGTGGCGGCACAGATACGCAGTATTTT. Protein product: CASSHRTGGGTDTQYF.

This chain connects TRBV5-1 to TRBJ1-1; no reliable D call. V dropped 4 bases and J dropped 1 base, with 14 bases sitting between them. This CDR3 has 15 residues. Germline loops: CDR1 SGHRS, CDR2 YFSETQ. CDR3 sequence reads: CASSLNVGGNTEAFF. In DNA form, the CDR3 reads TGCGCCAGCAGCCTAAACGTTGGCGGGAACACTGAAGCTTTCTTT.

The chain employs TRBV9 and TRBJ2-1; TRBD2 matches 16 bases. The CDR3 is 20 amino acids. The germline CDR1 and CDR2 sequences are SGDLS and YYNGEE. The J segment lost 0 bases and the V segment lost 3 bases, leaving 9 bases of the junction unmatched. The CDR3 region is CASSAQTGLAGGGSYNEQFF. The CDR3 DNA is TGTGCCAGCAGCGCACAGACGGGACTAGCGGGAGGGGGCTCCTACAATGAGCAGTTCTTC.

V gene TRBV5-6 combines with J gene TRBJ2-1; the match to TRBD2 covers 9 bases. In germline, CDR1 is SGHDT, CDR2 YYEEEE. This CDR3 has 17 residues. The ends lost 4 bases at V and 7 bases at J; junction bases unmatched: 15. CDR3 nucleotides: TGTGCCAGCAGCCTGGCGGAGAGGCTAGCGGGAAATAATGAGCAGTTCTTC. Its protein product is CASSLAERLAGNNEQFF. Variable domain in full (rest from reference TRBV5-6 and TRBJ2-1): DAGVTQSPTHLIKTRGQQVTLRCSPKSGHDTVSWYQQALGQGPQFIFQYYEEEERQRGNFPDRFSGHQFPNYSSELNVNALLLGDSALYLCASSLAERLAGNNEQFFGPGTRLTVL.

The chain is built from TRBV7-2 and TRBJ2-1; a possible D gene is TRBD1 (5 bases). Trimming left V 5 bases short and J 12 bases short, with 11 bases between. The CDR3 runs 11 residues. The V gene's germline CDR1 is SGHTA and CDR2 FQGNSA. The CDR3: CASSPGSGQFF. In DNA, the CDR3 is TGTGCCAGCAGCCCAGGGTCTGGGCAGTTCTTC.

V usage is TRBV5-6 and J usage is TRBJ1-2; D uncertain. V was pared by 0 bases and J by 5 bases, with 14 bases between. CDR3 length equals 15 residues. Germline CDR1 is SGHDT and CDR2 is YYEEEE. The CDR3 region has the DNA TGTGCCAGCAGCTTGGTGGCCGGGGAAGATTATGGCTACACCTTC. Amino acids: CASSLVAGEDYGYTF.

This chain connects TRBV11-2 to TRBJ2-1, with 12 bases aligning to TRBD2. V was pared by 3 bases and J by 1 base, with 7 bases of the junction left unmatched. There are 18 residues in the CDR3. Germline V gives CDR1 SGHAT, CDR2 FQNNGV. CDR3 nucleotide sequence: TGTGCCAGCAGCTTGGCACTAGCGGGAGGAATTTCCTACAATGAGCAGTTCTTC. It yields the protein CASSLALAGGISYNEQFF.

The rearrangement uses TRBV11-2 and TRBJ2-5; D is possibly TRBD2 (7 bases). Trimming took 1 base from V and 4 from J, leaving 13 bases between them. Germline assignment: CDR1 SGHAT and CDR2 FQNNGV. This CDR3 spans 15 amino acids. CDR3 nucleotides: TGTGCCAGCAGCTTAGGAGGGGGGGGCGGAGAGACCCAGTACTTC. Its protein product is CASSLGGGGGETQYF. The full variable domain, rest sourced from reference TRBV11-2 and TRBJ2-5, is EAGVAQSPRYKIIEKRQSVAFWCNPISGHATLYWYQQILGQGPKLLIQFQNNGVVDDSQLPKDRFSAERLKGVDSTLKIQPAKLEDSAVYLCASSLGGGGGETQYFGPGTRLLVL.

The rearrangement joins TRBV5-1 to TRBJ2-1; a weak D match, TRBD2 (6 bases). This CDR3 spans 14 amino acids. Germline-derived CDR1 and CDR2 are SGHRS and YFSETQ. Trimming took 1 base from V and 5 from J, leaving 10 bases between them. The CDR3 here is CASSLTGVDNEQFF. Written as DNA, the CDR3 is TGCGCCAGCAGCTTGACGGGAGTAGACAATGAGCAGTTCTTC.

The CDR3 DNA reads as TGTGCCAGCAGCCAAGATAGGGTACAGGGCAGGGGCTACACCTTC. Residues: CASSQDRVQGRGYTF. The chain links TRBV3-1 (or the pseudogene TRBV3-2) to TRBJ1-2, with a tentative D call TRBD1 (6 bases). Trimming left V 0 bases short and J 8 bases short, with 16 bases between. Per the germline V gene, CDR1 is LGHDT and CDR2 is YNNKEL (reference sequence). The CDR3 extends over 15 amino acids.

The chain recombines TRBV24-1 with TRBJ2-5; TRBD1 aligns across 7 bases. The junction had 5 bases not matched to a gene; V was cut back by 4 bases and J by 7 bases. The CDR3 has 13 amino acids. The germline V gene has CDR1 KGHDR and CDR2 SFDVKD. CDR3 sequence reads: CATSDLRGLTQYF. CDR3 nucleotide sequence: TGTGCCACCAGTGACTTGAGGGGGCTGACCCAGTACTTC.